Following are 15 T cell receptor beta chains from one sample sequenced in a study of OX40 agonist ivuxolimab in advanced cancers. The assay was immunoSEQ multiplex PCR, and TCRdb's table has in-frame clones only and misses some. The sample yields approximately 74,000 clones, 85% seen once. The sequencing here drew on CD4+ or CD8+ T cells sorted from blood, taken in a trial of the OX40 agonist ivuxolimab. Source of these receptors: an adult with an advanced solid tumor such as melanoma, head and neck, liver or kidney cancer.

The V call is TRBV19, the J call TRBJ1-1; 10 bases align to TRBD1. J gave up 6 bases and V 5 bases, and 6 bases lay outside the gene matches. This CDR3 region has 14 residues. Germline V gene lookup returns CDR1 LNHDA and CDR2 SQIVND (reference sequence). The CDR3 region has the DNA TGTGCCAGTAGTGGGGACAGGGGTTTCGCTGAAGCTTTCTTT. Its translation is CASSGDRGFAEAFF.

V gene TRBV5-4 combines with J gene TRBJ1-2, with unresolved D. Trimming left V 0 bases short and J 8 bases short, with 11 bases between. Germline CDR1 and CDR2: SGHNT and YYREEE (reference sequence). CDR3 length: 13 residues. The CDR3 sequence: CASSLEGFRGYTF. The CDR3 nucleotides are TGTGCCAGCAGCTTGGAAGGCTTCCGGGGCTACACCTTC.

This chain joins TRBV30 and TRBJ1-1, with D possibly TRBD1 on 6 matching bases. V dropped 5 bases and J dropped 8 bases, with 12 bases sitting between them. This CDR3 spans 11 amino acids. The germline V gene encodes CDR1 GTSNPN and CDR2 SVGIG (reference sequence). For the CDR3, the DNA is TGTGCCTGGGCAAGGGGGGGGGAAGCTTTCTTT. This gives the protein CAWARGGEAFF.

The chain employs TRBV30 and TRBJ1-1; 9 nucleotides align to TRBD1. This CDR3 is built from 12 residues. Trimming cost V 4 bases and J 6 bases; bases outside gene matches: 3. Germline CDR1 GTSNPN, CDR2 SVGIG (reference sequence). CDR3 amino acids: CAWKRTGAEAFF. The CDR3, as DNA: TGTGCCTGGAAGCGGACAGGGGCTGAAGCTTTCTTT.

The CDR3 loop is CATRDIQETQYF. The CDR3 nucleotides are TGTGCCACCCGGGACATACAAGAGACCCAGTACTTC. The chain is built from TRBV10-3 and TRBJ2-5, with D possibly matching TRBD1 (6 bases). Germline V gene lookup returns CDR1 ENHRY and CDR2 SYGVKD. Trimming took off 10 bases at V and 2 bases at J, with 11 bases between the two ends. The CDR3 runs 12 residues.

V usage is TRBV5-6 and J usage is TRBJ2-3; 11 bases match TRBD1. The germline CDR1 and CDR2 sequences are SGHDT and YYEEEE. Trimming removed 1 base from V and 3 bases from J; junction bases left unmatched: 4. This CDR3 comprises 16 residues. The CDR3 DNA follows: TGTGCCAGCAGCTTGCCGGGACAGGGGGGAACAGATACGCAGTATTTT. Its protein is CASSLPGQGGTDTQYF.

About this clone: Its ends do not fully match the called genes, so a read error is possible. The sample has other DNA sequences that encode this CDR3 too. The gene calls are TRBV7-2 and TRBJ2-7; D is ambiguous. CDR3 length: 14 amino acids. The germline gives CDR1 SGHTA, CDR2 FQGNSA. CDR3 residues: CASSLEKGPYEQYF. Here the CDR3 DNA reads TGCGCCAGCAGCTTAGAGAAAGGTCCCTACGAGCAGTACTTC.

For the CDR3, the DNA is TGTGCCAGCAGCTTAGATCGGATTCCGCAGTATTTT. Residues: CASSLDRIPQYF. This chain uses TRBV7-2 with TRBJ2-3; D ambiguous. Trimming cost V 1 base and J 10 bases, with 9 bases left between them. The CDR3 has 12 amino acids. Looked up from germline, CDR1 is SGHTA and CDR2 is FQGNSA.

The genes are TRBV11-3 and TRBJ1-1; tentatively, D is TRBD1 (5 bases). The V and J ends lost 0 bases and 6 bases respectively, with 26 bases between them. There are 19 residues in the CDR3. Germline V gene data show CDR1 as SGHNT and CDR2 as YENEEA. The CDR3 sequence: CASSLDPSMGGATIAEAFF. The CDR3 nucleotides read TGTGCCAGCAGCTTAGATCCAAGTATGGGAGGGGCCACTATCGCTGAAGCTTTCTTT.

J is TRBJ2-1 and V is TRBV15, with TRBD2 matching 13 bases. V shed 0 bases, J shed 15 bases, and the junction held 5 bases outside the gene matches. CDR1 LNHNV and CDR2 YYDKDF come from the germline V gene (reference sequence). The CDR3 is made up of 14 amino acids. The CDR3 protein is CATSRDAGLAGRFF. The CDR3 region has the DNA TGTGCCACCAGCAGAGATGCGGGACTAGCGGGGAGGTTCTTC.

The CDR3 region is CASRVGTGGNYEQYF. The CDR3 bases are TGTGCCAGCAGAGTTGGGACAGGGGGAAACTACGAGCAGTACTTC. The rearrangement links TRBV7-9 to TRBJ2-7; 11 bases match TRBD1. The length of the CDR3 is 15 residues. V shed 6 bases, J shed 3 bases, and the junction held 7 bases outside the gene matches. Germline lookup yields CDR1 SEHNR and CDR2 FQNEAQ (reference sequence).

CDR3 protein: CASSLVRTAEQYF. The CDR3 DNA sequence: TGTGCCAGCAGCTTAGTAAGAACAGCCGAGCAGTACTTC. This rearrangement joins TRBV7-3 to TRBJ2-7; D is unclear. Trimming removed 2 bases from V and 6 bases from J, with 11 bases in between. The CDR3 runs to 13 residues. Germline V gives CDR1 SGHTA, CDR2 FQGTGA.

The rearrangement joins TRBV7-2 to TRBJ1-4, with a tentative D call TRBD1 (5 bases). Germline V CDR1 and CDR2: SGHTA, FQGNSA. This CDR3 region has 14 residues. V lost 5 bases and J 8 bases, leaving 15 bases between the germline ends. The CDR3 reads CASSLWGLNEKLFF. The CDR3 nucleotides read TGTGCCAGCAGCCTGTGGGGGTTAAACGAAAAACTGTTTTTT. The whole variable domain, remainder taken from reference TRBV7-2 and TRBJ1-4, is GAGVSQSPSNKVTEKGKDVELRCDPISGHTALYWYRQSLGQGLEFLIYFQGNSAPDKSGLPSDRFSAERTGGSVSTLTIQRTQQEDSAVYLCASSLWGLNEKLFFGSGTQLSVL.

The chain couples TRBV2 to TRBJ2-7; TRBD1 agrees at 9 bases. The CDR3 loop spans 14 amino acids. V shed 6 bases, J shed 5 bases, and the junction held 8 bases outside the gene matches. The germline CDR1 and CDR2 sequences are SNHLY and FYNNEI. The CDR3 DNA follows: TGTGCCAGCAGCATACAGGGGGCGGCTAACGAGCAGTACTTC. Translation: CASSIQGAANEQYF.

This clone was recorded a few times. The V gene is TRBV25-1, the J gene TRBJ1-2; no firm D call. Trimming removed 5 bases at V and 6 bases at J, with 19 bases between. This CDR3 has 15 residues. The germline V gene encodes CDR1 MGHDK and CDR2 SYGVNS. This CDR3 reads CASSTSRGGYNGYTF. CDR3 DNA: TGTGCCAGCAGTACCTCCCGGGGAGGGTATAATGGCTACACCTTC.